What follows describes a single TCR beta chain. Its antigen is currently unknown. It was into CD45RA+ naive and CD45RA-negative memory subsets that the CD4+ cells were split. Measured with immunoSEQ multiplex PCR; TCRdb has only the in-frame clones, and not every one. The sample includes about 2.3 million clones, 85% to 95% of them seen just once. Between the trimmed V and J ends, which lost 3 bases and 0 bases, there was a span of 11 bases. Per the germline V gene, CDR1 is MDHEN and CDR2 is SYDVKM. This CDR3 has 15 residues. These data belong to a study of shared clonotypes between healthy human individuals. Study context: Each donor contributed plates that comprised three CD4 naive, three CD4 memory, two CD8 naive and one CD8 memory.

General study results and limits: What limited the represented genetic and exposure-history diversity was the small number of donors. Approximately 4.5% was the fraction of naive CD4 clonotypes found shared across several donors.

The chain couples TRBV28 to TRBJ2-5; D gene ambiguous. The sequence was collected from a man between 18 and 29 years old in good health. Some clones in this sample may be carry-over from other donors' samples. The sequencing sample was made of naive CD4+ T cells from PBMCs. Subset in this sample: CD45RA+ positively selected. CDR3 nucleotide sequence: TGTGCCAGCAGTTTTCGGCGTCTCAACCAAGAGACCCAGTACTTC. The encoded protein is CASSFRRLNQETQYF.